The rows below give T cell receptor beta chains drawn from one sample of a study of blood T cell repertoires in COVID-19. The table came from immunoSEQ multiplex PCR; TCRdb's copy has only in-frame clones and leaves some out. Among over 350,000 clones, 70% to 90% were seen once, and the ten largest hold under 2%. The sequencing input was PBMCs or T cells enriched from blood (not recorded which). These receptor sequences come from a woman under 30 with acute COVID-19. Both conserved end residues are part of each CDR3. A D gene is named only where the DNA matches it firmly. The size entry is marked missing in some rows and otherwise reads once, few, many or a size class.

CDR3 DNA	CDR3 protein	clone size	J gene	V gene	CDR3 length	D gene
TGCGCCAGCAGCTTGGTGGGAGGCTACGAGCAGTACTTC	CASSLVGGYEQYF	NA	TRBJ2-7	TRBV5-1	13	NA
TGTGCCAGCAGTTACTCGAACAGGGGAGAGACCCAGTACTTC	CASSYSNRGETQYF	NA	TRBJ2-5	TRBV6-5	14	TRBD1
TGTGCCAGCAGCTTAGTCTTGTTCAGCGACTCCTACGAGCAGTACTTC	CASSLVLFSDSYEQYF	NA	TRBJ2-7	TRBV7-2	16	NA
TGTGCCAGCAGTTTAGCGTCGAATCAGCCCCAGCATTTT	CASSLASNQPQHF	few	TRBJ1-5	TRBV12-3/TRBV12-4	13	NA
TGTGCCAGCAGTAGCCCCCGGGGGGGATTGGGCAATGAGCAGTTCTTC	CASSSPRGGLGNEQFF	NA	TRBJ2-1	TRBV6-6	16	TRBD2
TGTGCCACCAGTGATGCCGGACAGGGGGCGCGTAGTGAAAAACTGTTTTTT	CATSDAGQGARSEKLFF	NA	TRBJ1-4	TRBV24-1	17	TRBD1
TGTGCCAGCAGCCCTAGCGGGAACTTCTACGAGCAGTACTTC	CASSPSGNFYEQYF	NA	TRBJ2-7	TRBV7-9	14	TRBD2
TGTGCCAGCAGCATTCAAAGACTAGCGGGAGGGATGAACGAGCAGTACTTC	CASSIQRLAGGMNEQYF	NA	TRBJ2-7	TRBV5-6	17	TRBD2
TGCGCCAGCAGCCGGGACTCTCCGCCCGGGGAGCTGTTTTTT	CASSRDSPPGELFF	few	TRBJ2-2	TRBV5-1	14	NA
TGTGCCAGCAGTCCGGGGGGGCCGCGGGAGACCCAGTACTTC	CASSPGGPRETQYF	NA	TRBJ2-5	TRBV27	14	TRBD2
TGTGCCAGCAGCGCTGGTGGTAGCGGGCCTCAAGAGACCCAGTACTTC	CASSAGGSGPQETQYF	NA	TRBJ2-5	TRBV7-9	16	TRBD2
TGTGCCAGCAGCTCGCCCGGAGTGACAGGGGACCTTTGGTCCTTCTTAAAGAACACCGGGGAGCTGTTTTTT	CASSSPGVTGDLWSFLKNTGELFF	NA	TRBJ2-2	TRBV7-1	24	TRBD1
TGTGCCAGCAGCCAAGGTCGCGGGAGTGAAAAACTGTTTTTT	CASSQGRGSEKLFF	NA	TRBJ1-4	TRBV3-1/TRBV3-2	14	NA
TGTGCCAGCAGTTTTGGCGGGGGGGCCCCCTACGAGCAGTACTTC	CASSFGGGAPYEQYF	once	TRBJ2-7	TRBV28	15	TRBD2
TGTGCCAGCAGTACAACAGGGGGGCAGCCCCAGCATTTT	CASSTTGGQPQHF	NA	TRBJ1-5	TRBV14	13	TRBD1
TGCGCCAGTCGGGACAGGGACACCGGGGAGCTGTTTTTT	CASRDRDTGELFF	NA	TRBJ2-2	TRBV5-1	13	TRBD1
TGTGCCAGCAGTTACGAGCGGTTGAACACTGAAGCTTTCTTT	CASSYERLNTEAFF	NA	TRBJ1-1	TRBV6-6	14	NA
TGTGCCAGCAGTTTCGGACAGGGTGGCTACACCTTC	CASSFGQGGYTF	NA	TRBJ1-2	TRBV12-3/TRBV12-4	12	TRBD1
TGCGCCAGCAGCTTCCGACAGGGGGACTCACCCCTCCACTTT	CASSFRQGDSPLHF	once	TRBJ1-6	TRBV5-1	14	TRBD1
TGTGCCAGCAGCTTAGCCAGGGAAGCTTTCTTT	CASSLAREAFF	NA	TRBJ1-1	TRBV7-2	11	NA
TGTGCCATCAGTGGAGATGGTCAGCGCTACAATGAGCAGTTCTTC	CAISGDGQRYNEQFF	NA	TRBJ2-1	TRBV10-3	15	NA
TGCGCCAGCAGCTTGGAAGGGACAGGAGCCTACTATGGCTACACCTTC	CASSLEGTGAYYGYTF	NA	TRBJ1-2	TRBV5-1	16	TRBD1
TGTGCCAGCAGCCAAGTCCCTAGTACCCAGTACTTC	CASSQVPSTQYF	NA	TRBJ2-5	TRBV14	12	NA
TGTGCCAGCAGCTTAGTCTCAACTAATGAAAAACTGTTTTTT	CASSLVSTNEKLFF	NA	TRBJ1-4	TRBV7-6	14	NA
TGCGCCAGCAGCCGCCGCCGGGGGGGGGCTCCGGACGAGCAGTACTTC	CASSRRRGGAPDEQYF	NA	TRBJ2-7	TRBV5-1	16	TRBD2